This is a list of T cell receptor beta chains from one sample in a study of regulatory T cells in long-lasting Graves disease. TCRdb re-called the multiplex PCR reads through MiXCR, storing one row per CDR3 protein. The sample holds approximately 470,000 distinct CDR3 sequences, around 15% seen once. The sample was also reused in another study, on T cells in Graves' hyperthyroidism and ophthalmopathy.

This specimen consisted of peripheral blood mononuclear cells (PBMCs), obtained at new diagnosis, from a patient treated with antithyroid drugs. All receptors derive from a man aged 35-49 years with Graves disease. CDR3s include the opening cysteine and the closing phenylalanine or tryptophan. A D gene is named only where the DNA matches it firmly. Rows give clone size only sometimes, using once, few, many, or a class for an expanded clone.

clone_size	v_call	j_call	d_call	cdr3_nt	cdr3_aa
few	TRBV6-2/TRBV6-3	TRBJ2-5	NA	TGTGCCAGCAGACGGCCCGGGGGTGGGGAGACCCAGTACTTC	CASRRPGGGETQYF
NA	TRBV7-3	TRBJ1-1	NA	TGTGCCAGCAGCTTAGGTCAGTACACTGAAGCTTTCTTT	CASSLGQYTEAFF
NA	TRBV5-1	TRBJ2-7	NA	TGCGCCAGCAGCTTTAGGGACTTCGGGGGCGAGCAGTACTTC	CASSFRDFGGEQYF
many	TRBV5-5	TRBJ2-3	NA	TGTGCCAGCAGCTTGGGGTGGAAAGGTACGCAGTATTTT	CASSLGWKGTQYF
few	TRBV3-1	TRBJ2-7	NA	TGTGCCAGCAGCCTGACAGCTACAAGCTCCTACGAGCAGTACTTC	CASSLTATSSYEQYF
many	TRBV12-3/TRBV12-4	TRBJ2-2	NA	TGTGCCAGCAACCACGGGATCACCGGGGAGCTGTTTTTT	CASNHGITGELFF
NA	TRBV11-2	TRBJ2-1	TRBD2	TGTGCCAGCAGTCGGACTAGCGGGAGGGCTTACAATGAGCAGTTCTTC	CASSRTSGRAYNEQFF
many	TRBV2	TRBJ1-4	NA	TGTGCCAGCAGTGAATCTGATATTGTGGGTGAAAAACTGTTTTTT	CASSESDIVGEKLFF
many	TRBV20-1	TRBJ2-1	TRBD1	TGCAGTGCTAGGGGGACAGGGGGCGCTTCTGGGTTCTTC	CSARGTGGASGFF
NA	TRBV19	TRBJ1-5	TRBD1	TGTGCCAGTAGTAGAGGGACAGGTCGTGGCCAGCCCCAGCATTTT	CASSRGTGRGQPQHF
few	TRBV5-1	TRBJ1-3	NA	TGCGCCAGCAGCTTCGGACAGAGTCTACACTCTGGAAACACCATATATTTT	CASSFGQSLHSGNTIYF
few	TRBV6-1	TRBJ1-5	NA	TGTGCCAGCAGTATAACATATAGCAATCAGCCCCAGCATTTT	CASSITYSNQPQHF
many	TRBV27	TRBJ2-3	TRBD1	TGTGCCAGCAGTCCACTGTGGACAGGGACGCAGTATTTT	CASSPLWTGTQYF
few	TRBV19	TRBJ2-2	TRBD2	TGTGCCAGTACCCAACTAGCGGGAGGAGGGGAGCTGTTTTTT	CASTQLAGGGELFF
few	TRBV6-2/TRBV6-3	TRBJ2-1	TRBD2	TGTGCCAGCAACTCCTGGACTAGCGGGAGGGATGAGCAGTTCTTC	CASNSWTSGRDEQFF
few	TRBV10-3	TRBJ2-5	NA	TGTGCCATCAGTGTTGGGGGGATGGCCGGAAGAGAGACCCAGTACTTC	CAISVGGMAGRETQYF
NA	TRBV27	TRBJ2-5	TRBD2	TGTGCCAGCAGTTTGGTCGGGACTAGGACGGAGACCCAGTACTTC	CASSLVGTRTETQYF
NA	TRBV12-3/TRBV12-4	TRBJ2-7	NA	TGTGCCAGCAGTCGGTATGACGCCCGGGTCGAGCAGTACTTC	CASSRYDARVEQYF
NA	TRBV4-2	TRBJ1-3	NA	TGTGCCAGCAGCCAAGATCGGGGGGGAAACACCATATATTTT	CASSQDRGGNTIYF
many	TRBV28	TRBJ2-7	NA	TGTGCCAGCAGTCGGGACACTCCTAGATTAAGCTCCTACGAGCAGTACTTC	CASSRDTPRLSSYEQYF
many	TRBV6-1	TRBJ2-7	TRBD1	TGTGCCAGCAGACCGACAGGGAGCTCCTACGAGCAGTACTTC	CASRPTGSSYEQYF
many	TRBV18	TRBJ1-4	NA	TGTGCCAGCTCACCTCGGCAGGATGAAAAACTGTTTTTT	CASSPRQDEKLFF
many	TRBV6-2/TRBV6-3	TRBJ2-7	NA	TGTGCCAGCAGTTACTTAGGCGAGCAGTACTTC	CASSYLGEQYF
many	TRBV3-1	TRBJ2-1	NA	TGTGCCAGCAGCCAAGAAAGTCTGGTCTATGAGCAGTTCTTC	CASSQESLVYEQFF
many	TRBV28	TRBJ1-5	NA	TGTGCCAGCAGTCTAACAGTGGAACAGCCCCAGCATTTT	CASSLTVEQPQHF
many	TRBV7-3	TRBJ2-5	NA	TGTGCCAGCAGCTCGGGCCTTCAAGAGACCCAGTACTTC	CASSSGLQETQYF
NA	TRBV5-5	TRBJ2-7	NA	TGTGCCAGCAACGAGATTAGAACCTACGAGCAGTACTTC	CASNEIRTYEQYF
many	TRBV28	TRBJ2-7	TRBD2	TGTGCCAGCAGTGAACTAGCGGTTACCTACGAGCAGTACTTC	CASSELAVTYEQYF
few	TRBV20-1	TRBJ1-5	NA	TGCAGTGCTAGACCCCCTGGAGGCAGCAATCAGCCCCAGCATTTT	CSARPPGGSNQPQHF